This TCR beta chain came from a study of OX40 agonist ivuxolimab in advanced cancers. Looking at the study overall: Those treated in dose escalation had hepatocellular carcinoma, melanoma, renal cell cancer or head and neck cancer. Study outcomes and limitations: Some nonresponders additionally presented with little normalized T-cell clonal expansion.

The method was immunoSEQ multiplex PCR; TCRdb's version includes in-frame clones alone and lacks a portion of them. Of some 39,000 clones listed, more than 75% are singletons. The CDR3 is 13 amino acids. Per the germline V gene, CDR1 is KGHSH and CDR2 is LQKENI. The germline V and J ends were trimmed by 3 bases and 2 bases, with 7 bases remaining between them. Turning to this clone: The antigen remains unidentified. The same CDR3 also results from other DNA sequences found in this sample.

Sequenced here: CD4+ or CD8+ T cells sorted from blood, sampled in a trial of the OX40 agonist ivuxolimab. This rearrangement joins TRBV18 to TRBJ2-5; D is undetermined. The TCR comes from an adult with an advanced solid tumor such as melanoma, head and neck, liver or kidney cancer. The CDR3 here is CASSPTLQETQYF. CDR3 coding DNA: TGTGCCAGCTCACCTACCCTTCAAGAGACCCAGTACTTC.